This TCR beta chain was recovered during a study of CD8 T cells in Susac syndrome. CD8+ and CD4+ T cells taken from blood had their TCR beta sequenced. The controls were healthy donors who were matched for age and sex. Random hexamers were used to reverse transcribe an amount of about 0.45 to 1 ug RNA. immunoSEQ multiplex PCR amplified TCR beta CDR3 across 54 Vbeta, 13 Jbeta. TCRdb itself ran the immunoSEQ multiplex PCR reads through MiXCR, one entry per CDR3 protein. The table includes approximately 140,000 distinct CDR3 sequences, 85% to 95% detected once. Per the germline V gene, CDR1 is PRHDT and CDR2 is FYEKMQ (reference sequence). V was pared by 4 bases and J by 4 bases, with 10 bases of the junction left unmatched. The CDR3 is 15 residues long.

This TCR came from a human donor in good health. The sequenced material came from CD8+ T cells from PBMCs. V usage is TRBV13 and J usage is TRBJ2-7; TRBD1 matches at 7 bases. The CDR3 reads CASSSQSDRPYEQYF. Written as DNA, the CDR3 is TGTGCCAGCAGCTCTCAATCGGACAGGCCGTACGAGCAGTACTTC.